Sequencing of this T cell receptor (beta chain) was carried out in a study of blood T cell repertoires in COVID-19. Overall study context: The United States, Italy and Spain supplied acute and convalescent COVID-19 samples. T cells, B-cell-depleted T cells, or PBMCs provided the cDNA or gDNA that served as material.

Per the study methods: Reference gene primer amplification gave estimated nucleated cell counts. Some clones are missing from TCRdb's copy, which holds only in-frame ones; the method was immunoSEQ multiplex PCR. D and trimming were read from the DNA, whereas the V and J calls and clone size are those reported in that table. Of around 140,000 clones in the sample, 70% to 90% were seen once. CDR1 and CDR2 from the germline V gene are GTSNPN and SVGIG (reference sequence). This CDR3 has 13 amino acids. V was cut by 1 base and J by 1 base, with 5 bases left in between. Sequenced input: peripheral blood. The sequence was obtained from a man aged 65 to 79 with acute or convalescent COVID-19. The chain is built from TRBV30 and TRBJ2-4; no clear D gene. The chain's CDR3 is CAWSDGAKNIQYF. The CDR3 DNA sequence: TGTGCCTGGAGTGACGGGGCCAAAAACATTCAGTACTTC. Full variable domain (remainder filled in from reference TRBV30 and TRBJ2-4): SQTIHQWPATLVQPVGSPLSLECTVEGTSNPNLYWYRQAAGRGLQLLFYSVGIGQISSEVPQNLSASRPQDRQFILSSKKLLLSDSGFYLCAWSDGAKNIQYFGAGTRLSVL.